What follows describes a single T cell receptor (beta chain). Its cognate antigen is unknown. Trimming cost V 1 base and J 0 bases; bases outside gene matches: 1. This CDR3 is 15 amino acids long. CDR1 MDHEN and CDR2 SYDVKM come from the germline V gene. In each sample, at least 7 million PBMCs were isolated. Extractions gave at least 6 micrograms of total RNA per sample. A J-beta primer mix and a sample-barcoded 5' primer were used in a second PCR of about 7 to 12 cycles. CDR3-containing paired-end reads numbering at least 2.5 million came from each sample. Using its own MiXCR run on the 5' RACE reads, TCRdb lists one record per CDR3 protein. The sample records about 1,400,000 distinct CDR3 sequences, approximately 60% being singletons. The sample is drawn from a study of blood T cells in healthy people across ages. Overall study results and limits: Diversity figures based on one million T cells were deemed too low.

Material for sequencing was blood. The V call is TRBV28, the J call TRBJ1-2; 8 bases align to TRBD1. The clonotype originates from a man aged 18 to 30 in good health. The CDR3 loop is CASSLSTGANYGYTF. The DNA for the CDR3 is TGTGCCAGCAGTTTATCGACAGGGGCTAACTATGGCTACACCTTC.